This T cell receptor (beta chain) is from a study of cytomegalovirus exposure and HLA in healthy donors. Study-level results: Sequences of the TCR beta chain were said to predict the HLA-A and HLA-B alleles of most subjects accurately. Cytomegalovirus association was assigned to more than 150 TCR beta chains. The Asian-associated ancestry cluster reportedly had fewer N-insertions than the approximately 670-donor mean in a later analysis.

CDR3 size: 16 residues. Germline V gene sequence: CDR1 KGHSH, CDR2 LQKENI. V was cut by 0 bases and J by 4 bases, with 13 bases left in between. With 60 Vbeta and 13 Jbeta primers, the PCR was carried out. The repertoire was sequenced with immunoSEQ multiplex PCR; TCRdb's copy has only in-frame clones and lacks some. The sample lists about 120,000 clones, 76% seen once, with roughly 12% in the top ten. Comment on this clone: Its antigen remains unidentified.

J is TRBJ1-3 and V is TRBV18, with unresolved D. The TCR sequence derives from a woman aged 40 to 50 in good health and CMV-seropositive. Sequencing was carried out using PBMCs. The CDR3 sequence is CASSPPVGSEGNTIYF. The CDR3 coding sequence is TGTGCCAGCTCACCACCGGTGGGGAGCGAGGGAAACACCATATATTTT.